These T cell receptor beta chains were read from a single sample in a study of blood T cell repertoires in COVID-19. Profiled with immunoSEQ multiplex PCR; TCRdb holds only in-frame clones, not every one. Here the sample spans tens of thousands of clones, roughly 80% being singletons. Sequences were obtained from peripheral blood. These receptors were collected from a woman in her fifties or sixties with acute or convalescent COVID-19. Each CDR3 is given with its conserved first and last residue. Each record gives: J gene, V gene, D gene, CDR3 protein. The D gene is left open where the match is weak.

>TRBJ1-2|TRBV6-1|TRBD1
CASSETIQGSLYGYTF
>TRBJ2-3|TRBV5-1|NA
CASSLADYADTQYF
>TRBJ1-5|TRBV2|NA
CASSEGSQPQHF
>TRBJ2-5|TRBV2|NA
CASSEQQNQETQYF
>TRBJ1-1|TRBV30|NA
CAWRVTEDTEAFF
>TRBJ1-2|TRBV6-5|NA
CASLPAWGGGYTF
>TRBJ2-7|TRBV29-1|NA
CSVRGYTVEEQYF
>TRBJ2-7|TRBV6-5|NA
CASSYSWRSSYEQYF
>TRBJ2-5|TRBV10-3|TRBD1
CAISDRVRETQYF
>TRBJ1-2|TRBV5-1|TRBD1
CASSLTGEYGYTF
>TRBJ1-2|TRBV28|NA
CASSLSAGRGYGYTF
>TRBJ1-3|TRBV18|NA
CASSPNHSSGNTIYF
>TRBJ2-5|TRBV5-1|TRBD2
CASSLSGTSEETQYF